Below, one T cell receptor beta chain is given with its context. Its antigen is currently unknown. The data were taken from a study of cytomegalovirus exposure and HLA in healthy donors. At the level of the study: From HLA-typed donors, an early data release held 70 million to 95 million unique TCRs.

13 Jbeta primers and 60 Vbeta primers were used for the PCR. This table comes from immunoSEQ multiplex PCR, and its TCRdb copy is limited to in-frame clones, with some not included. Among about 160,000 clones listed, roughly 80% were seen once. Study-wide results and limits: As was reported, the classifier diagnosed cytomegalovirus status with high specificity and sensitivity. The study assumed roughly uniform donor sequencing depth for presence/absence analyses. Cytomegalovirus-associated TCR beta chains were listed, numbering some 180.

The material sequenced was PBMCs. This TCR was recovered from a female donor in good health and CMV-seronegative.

The chain's CDR3 is CASSRGAGGPGEQYF. CDR3 sequence (DNA): TGTGCCAGTAGCCGGGGAGCGGGAGGGCCCGGTGAGCAGTACTTC. The rearrangement uses TRBV19 and TRBJ2-7; 10 positions match TRBD2. Trimming at V came to 6 bases and at J to 7 bases, leaving 12 bases not matched to a gene. This CDR3 is built from 15 residues. Germline V gene data show CDR1 as LNHDA and CDR2 as SQIVND (reference sequence). Drawing the rest from reference TRBV19 and TRBJ2-7, the complete variable domain is DGGITQSPKYLFRKEGQNVTLSCEQNLNHDAMYWYRQDPGQGLRLIYYSQIVNDFQKGDIAEGYSVSREKKESFPLTVTSAQKNPTAFYLCASSRGAGGPGEQYFGPGTRLTVT.